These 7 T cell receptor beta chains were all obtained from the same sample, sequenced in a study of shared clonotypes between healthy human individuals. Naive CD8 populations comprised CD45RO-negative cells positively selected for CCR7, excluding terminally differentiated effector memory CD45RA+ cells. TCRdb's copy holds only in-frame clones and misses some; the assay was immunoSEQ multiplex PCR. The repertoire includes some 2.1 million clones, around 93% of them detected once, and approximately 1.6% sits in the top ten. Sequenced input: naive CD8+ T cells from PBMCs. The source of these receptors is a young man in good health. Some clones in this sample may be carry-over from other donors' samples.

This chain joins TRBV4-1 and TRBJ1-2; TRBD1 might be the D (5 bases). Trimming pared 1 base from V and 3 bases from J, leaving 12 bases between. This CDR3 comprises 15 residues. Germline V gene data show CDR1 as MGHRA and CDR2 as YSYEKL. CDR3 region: CASSQGRGADYGYTF. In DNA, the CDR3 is TGCGCCAGCAGCCAAGGCCGGGGCGCGGACTATGGCTACACCTTC.

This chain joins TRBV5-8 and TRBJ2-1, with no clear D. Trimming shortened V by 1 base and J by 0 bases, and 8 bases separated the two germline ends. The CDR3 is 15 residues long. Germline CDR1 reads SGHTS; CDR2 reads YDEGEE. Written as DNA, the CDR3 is TGTGCCAGCAGCTTGTACATGAGCTCCTACAATGAGCAGTTCTTC. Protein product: CASSLYMSSYNEQFF.

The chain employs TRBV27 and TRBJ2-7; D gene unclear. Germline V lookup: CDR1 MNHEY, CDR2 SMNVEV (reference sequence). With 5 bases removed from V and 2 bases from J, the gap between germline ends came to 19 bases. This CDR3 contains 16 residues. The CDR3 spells CASSPTPLVGAYEQYF. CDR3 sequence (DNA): TGTGCCAGCAGTCCAACCCCTTTGGTGGGTGCCTACGAGCAGTACTTC.

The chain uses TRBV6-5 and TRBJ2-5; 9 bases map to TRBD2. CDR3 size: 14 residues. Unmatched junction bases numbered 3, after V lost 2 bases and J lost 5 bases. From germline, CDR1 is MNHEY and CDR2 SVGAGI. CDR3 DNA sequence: TGTGCCAGCAGTTACGGCGGGAGGGTTGAGACCCAGTACTTC. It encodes CASSYGGRVETQYF.

This CDR3 is CASSEEESGLSVYEQYF. Here the CDR3 DNA reads TGTGCCAGCAGTGAAGAAGAGTCGGGGTTGTCGGTCTACGAGCAGTACTTC. The chain is built from TRBV6-1 and TRBJ2-7; tentatively, D is TRBD2 (5 bases). This CDR3 is 17 amino acids long. Germline V gives CDR1 MNHNS, CDR2 SASEGT. V gave up 1 base and J gave up 3 bases, with 19 bases separating them.

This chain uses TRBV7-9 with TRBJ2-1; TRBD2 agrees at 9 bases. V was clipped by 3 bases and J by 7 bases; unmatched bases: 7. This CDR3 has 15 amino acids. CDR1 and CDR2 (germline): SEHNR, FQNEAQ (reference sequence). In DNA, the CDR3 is TGTGCCAGCAGCTTTGCTAGCGGGATGAGTAATGAGCAGTTCTTC. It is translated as CASSFASGMSNEQFF.

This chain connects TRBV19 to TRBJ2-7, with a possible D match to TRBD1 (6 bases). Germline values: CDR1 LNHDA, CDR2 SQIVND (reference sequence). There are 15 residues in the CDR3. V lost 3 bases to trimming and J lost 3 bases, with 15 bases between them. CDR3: CASSILGTPDYEQYF. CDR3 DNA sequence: TGTGCCAGTAGTATCCTCGGGACACCGGACTACGAGCAGTACTTC.